One sample yielded the 28 T cell receptor beta chains listed below, sequenced in a study of shared clonotypes between healthy human individuals. The table came from immunoSEQ multiplex PCR; TCRdb's copy has only in-frame clones and leaves some out. The sample consists of millions of clones, about 92% of them appearing once. The sequenced material came from naive CD4+ T cells sorted from blood. Subset defined: CD45RA+ positively selected. These receptors all come from a man aged 18-30 years in good health.

The V and J genes are TRBV4-1 and TRBJ2-1; D unresolved. The CDR3 is made up of 16 amino acids. The V gene lost 0 bases and the J gene lost 0 bases, with 9 bases spanning the gap. Germline CDR1 reads MGHRA; CDR2 reads YSYEKL. The CDR3 DNA is TGCGCCAGCAGCCAAGAGCCCAGCAGCTCCTACAATGAGCAGTTCTTC. It yields the protein CASSQEPSSSYNEQFF.

As DNA, the CDR3 is TGTGCCAGCATTCTGGAGACAGGGGTTATCAATGAGCAGTTCTTC. Translating it yields CASILETGVINEQFF. The chain has TRBV6-1 and TRBJ2-1, with 8 bases that match TRBD1. V gave up 7 bases and J gave up 6 bases; unmatched junction bases: 11. The V gene's germline CDR1 is MNHNS and CDR2 SASEGT. The CDR3 is made up of 15 amino acids.

Concerning this clone: Other nucleotide sequences from this sample produce the same CDR3. The V call is TRBV10-3, the J call TRBJ2-5; 10 bases are shared with TRBD2. CDR1 ENHRY and CDR2 SYGVKD come from the germline V gene. J lost 2 bases, V lost 6 bases, and 6 bases had no gene match. The CDR3 is 15 amino acids. CDR3 in DNA: TGTGCCATCAGACCTAGCGGGGGCCCTCAAGAGACCCAGTACTTC. Protein product: CAIRPSGGPQETQYF.

The V gene is TRBV12-5, the J gene TRBJ2-4; the D gene is possibly TRBD2 (6 bases). The V end was cut by 1 base, the J end by 6 bases, with 13 bases between. Germline V gene sequence: CDR1 LGHNT, CDR2 FRNRAP. The CDR3 runs 15 residues. The CDR3: CASGLGGKVRNIQYF. The CDR3, as DNA: TGTGCTAGTGGTTTGGGCGGGAAGGTGAGAAACATTCAGTACTTC.

This clone was seen only once. V is TRBV5-4 and J is TRBJ2-5; 8 nucleotides align to TRBD2. This CDR3 comprises 15 residues. Germline V gives CDR1 SGHNT, CDR2 YYREEE (reference sequence). With 4 bases clipped from V and 1 base from J, the junction kept 6 bases outside the gene matches. CDR3 nucleotides: TGTGCCAGCAGCCATCAGCGGGGGAGCCAAGAGACCCAGTACTTC. This sequence encodes CASSHQRGSQETQYF. Based on the CDR3 plus reference TRBV5-4 and TRBJ2-5, the full variable domain is ETGVTQSPTHLIKTRGQQVTLRCSSQSGHNTVSWYQQALGQGPQFIFQYYREEENGRGNFPPRFSGLQFPNYSSELNVNALELDDSALYLCASSHQRGSQETQYFGPGTRLLVL.

The CDR3 DNA reads TGTGCCAGCAGTGATCCTGTACCCTACGAGCAGTACTTC. Residues: CASSDPVPYEQYF. This chain links TRBV6-1 with TRBJ2-7; D call uncertain. V was trimmed by 3 bases and J by 2 bases, leaving 8 bases between them. This CDR3 is built from 13 residues. Germline loops: CDR1 MNHNS, CDR2 SASEGT.

The chain is built from TRBV7-8 and TRBJ1-3; possible D gene TRBD1, 5 bases. This CDR3 has 14 amino acids. Trimming removed 3 bases at V and 2 bases at J, with 8 bases between. CDR1 and CDR2 from the germline V gene are SGHVS and FQNEAQ. CDR3 amino acids: CASSFGTAGNTIYF. The DNA for the CDR3 is TGTGCCAGCAGCTTCGGGACGGCTGGAAACACCATATATTTT.

This chain joins TRBV19 and TRBJ2-7; 9 positions match TRBD1. The germline V gene encodes CDR1 LNHDA and CDR2 SQIVND (reference sequence). J gave up 4 bases and V 5 bases, and 9 bases lay outside the gene matches. CDR3 length: 15 residues. This CDR3 is CASSPLGTGKYEQYF. The CDR3 region has the DNA TGTGCCAGTAGTCCCTTGGGGACAGGGAAGTACGAGCAGTACTTC.

The genes are TRBV30 and TRBJ2-7; D not resolved. CDR1 and CDR2 (germline): GTSNPN, SVGIG (reference sequence). The CDR3 has 13 residues. Between the trimmed V and J ends, which lost 2 bases and 2 bases, there was a span of 10 bases. As DNA, the CDR3 is TGTGCCTGGAGTCCTAGTAAAGCCTACGAGCAGTACTTC. It specifies CAWSPSKAYEQYF. Based on the CDR3 plus reference TRBV30 and TRBJ2-7, the full variable domain is SQTIHQWPATLVQPVGSPLSLECTVEGTSNPNLYWYRQAAGRGLQLLFYSVGIGQISSEVPQNLSASRPQDRQFILSSKKLLLSDSGFYLCAWSPSKAYEQYFGPGTRLTVT.

The chain uses TRBV19 and TRBJ2-1; 7 bases are a match to TRBD1. Germline CDR1 and CDR2: LNHDA and SQIVND (reference sequence). The ends lost 6 bases at V and 4 bases at J; junction bases unmatched: 3. The CDR3 runs 13 residues. CDR3 region: CASSGTVYNEQFF. CDR3 DNA: TGTGCCAGTAGCGGGACAGTTTACAATGAGCAGTTCTTC.

The chain joins TRBV10-3 to TRBJ2-7; D possibly corresponds to TRBD2 (6 bases). Trimming shortened V by 0 bases and J by 2 bases, and 11 bases separated the two germline ends. Germline CDR1 and CDR2: ENHRY and SYGVKD. The CDR3 is made up of 15 amino acids. This CDR3 is CAISESGGNTYEQYF. As DNA, the CDR3 is TGTGCCATCAGTGAGTCTGGAGGGAACACCTACGAGCAGTACTTC.

The chain uses TRBV19 and TRBJ1-6; 10 nucleotides align to TRBD1. The CDR3 length is 16 residues. The germline CDR1 and CDR2 sequences are LNHDA and SQIVND (reference sequence). The ends lost 6 bases at V and 5 bases at J; junction bases unmatched: 7. The CDR3 sequence: CASRMGQGIDNSPLHF. CDR3 nucleotides: TGTGCCAGTAGGATGGGACAGGGGATTGATAATTCACCCCTCCACTTT.

V is TRBV5-1 and J is TRBJ2-1, with D possibly being TRBD1 or TRBD2 (6 bases each). The germline CDR1 and CDR2 sequences are SGHRS and YFSETQ. The CDR3 sequence is 16 residues long. The germline V and J ends were trimmed by 5 bases and 0 bases, with 15 bases remaining between them. CDR3 in DNA: TGCGCCAGCAGGCGGGACACCTCAAGCTCCTACAATGAGCAGTTCTTC. This gives the protein CASRRDTSSSYNEQFF.

The chain carries TRBV7-6 and TRBJ2-1; D not resolved. The V gene's germline CDR1 is SGHVS and CDR2 FNYEAQ. The CDR3 runs to 13 residues. V was pared by 5 bases and J by 7 bases, with 12 bases between. CDR3: CASSPSRLNEQFF. In nucleotides, the CDR3 is TGTGCCAGCAGCCCCTCCCGCCTAAATGAGCAGTTCTTC.

The chain employs TRBV9 and TRBJ2-5; 9 bases map to TRBD1. The ends lost 4 bases at V and 3 bases at J; junction bases unmatched: 10. The germline V gene encodes CDR1 SGDLS and CDR2 YYNGEE. CDR3 size: 16 residues. The CDR3 here is CASSFSGTGTEETQYF. CDR3 coding DNA: TGTGCCAGCAGCTTTAGTGGGACAGGGACCGAAGAGACCCAGTACTTC.

The chain uses TRBV7-3 and TRBJ2-1; TRBD2 matches at 9 bases. This CDR3 spans 16 amino acids. The junction had 5 bases not matched to a gene; V was cut back by 2 bases and J by 3 bases. Germline V gene sequence: CDR1 SGHTA, CDR2 FQGTGA. CDR3 nucleotide sequence: TGTGCCAGCAGCTTAGAGCTAGCGGGGAGCTACAATGAGCAGTTCTTC. As protein: CASSLELAGSYNEQFF.

The chain couples TRBV5-1 to TRBJ2-3; D gene unclear. This CDR3 is built from 12 residues. From germline, CDR1 is SGHRS and CDR2 YFSETQ. V shed 1 base and J shed 5 bases, with 5 bases lying between them. In nucleotides, the CDR3 is TGCGCCAGCAGCTTGAATGAAGATACGCAGTATTTT. Translated: CASSLNEDTQYF. Together with reference TRBV5-1 and TRBJ2-3, the CDR3 gives the full variable domain: KAGVTQTPRYLIKTRGQQVTLSCSPISGHRSVSWYQQTPGQGLQFLFEYFSETQRNKGNFPGRFSGRQFSNSRSEMNVSTLELGDSALYLCASSLNEDTQYFGPGTRLTVL.

The rearrangement uses TRBV28 and TRBJ1-2; D is possibly TRBD1 (6 bases). The CDR3 consists of 14 residues. The germline V gene has CDR1 MDHEN and CDR2 SYDVKM. The V gene lost 8 bases and the J gene lost 5 bases, with 18 bases spanning the gap. CDR3 in amino acids: CASGTGLALYGYTF. CDR3 nucleotide sequence: TGTGCCAGCGGTACAGGGTTGGCACTATATGGCTACACCTTC.

This clone was detected only once. The CDR3 region is CATRGTGNQPQHF. The CDR3 DNA reads as TGTGCCACCCGGGGAACTGGCAATCAGCCCCAGCATTTT. The chain carries TRBV6-5 and TRBJ1-5, with no clear D. Germline assignment: CDR1 MNHEY and CDR2 SVGAGI. Between the trimmed V and J ends, which lost 10 bases and 2 bases, there was a span of 12 bases. The CDR3 contains 13 residues.

The gene calls are TRBV6-1 and TRBJ1-5; D unresolved. Germline CDR1 reads MNHNS; CDR2 reads SASEGT. CDR3 length equals 13 residues. V was clipped by 6 bases and J by 2 bases, with 8 bases between them. In DNA, the CDR3 is TGTGCCAGCAGCCCACGGGGCAATCAGCCCCAGCATTTT. Translating gives CASSPRGNQPQHF.

The rearrangement links TRBV28 to TRBJ2-2, with 10 positions matching TRBD2. The CDR3 spans 19 residues. The germline V gene has CDR1 MDHEN and CDR2 SYDVKM. V lost 5 bases to trimming and J lost 4 bases; unmatched junction nucleotides: 16. This CDR3 is CASSILAGVGGPGTGELFF. In DNA, the CDR3 is TGTGCCAGCAGTATCCTAGCGGGAGTGGGGGGCCCGGGCACCGGGGAGCTGTTTTTT.

V usage is TRBV7-2 and J usage is TRBJ2-1, with 9 bases lining up with TRBD2. The V gene end was trimmed by 10 bases and the J gene end by 3 bases; junction bases not matched to a gene: 7. This CDR3 has 14 residues. CDR1 is SGHTA, CDR2 FQGNSA, per germline. CDR3 nucleotides: TGTGCCATCAGAGCGGGGGGAAACTACAATGAGCAGTTCTTC. Amino acids: CAIRAGGNYNEQFF.

About this clone: Other DNA sequences from this sample encode an identical CDR3 as well. This chain uses TRBV30 with TRBJ1-1; D unclear. Trimming took off 0 bases at V and 1 base at J, with 9 bases between the two ends. Germline CDR1 reads GTSNPN; CDR2 reads SVGIG (reference sequence). This CDR3 has 14 residues. The CDR3 here is CAWSVRHPNTEAFF. In DNA, the CDR3 is TGTGCCTGGAGTGTACGACACCCGAACACTGAAGCTTTCTTT. The whole variable domain, remainder taken from reference TRBV30 and TRBJ1-1, is SQTIHQWPATLVQPVGSPLSLECTVEGTSNPNLYWYRQAAGRGLQLLFYSVGIGQISSEVPQNLSASRPQDRQFILSSKKLLLSDSGFYLCAWSVRHPNTEAFFGQGTRLTVV.

V is TRBV7-9 and J is TRBJ1-1; perhaps TRBD1 as D (6 bases). Looked up from germline, CDR1 is SEHNR and CDR2 is FQNEAQ (reference sequence). This CDR3 is built from 13 residues. V lost 1 base to trimming and J lost 8 bases, with 11 bases between them. The CDR3 nucleotides are TGTGCCAGCAGCTTAGAGGGGGGGAAAGAAGCTTTCTTT. This translates into CASSLEGGKEAFF.

The chain employs TRBV21-1 and TRBJ2-3; the tabulated D call, TRBD2, remains unverified against the DNA. TRBV21-1 is an annotated pseudogene. This CDR3 region has 19 residues. CDR3 residues: CASSNIDRSAGEEQDTQYF. In DNA, the CDR3 is TGTGCCAGCAGCAATATTGACAGATCGGCGGGAGAGGAACAAGATACGCAGTATTTT.

The rearrangement links TRBV27 to TRBJ1-6; a weak D match, TRBD1 (6 bases). The germline gives CDR1 MNHEY, CDR2 SMNVEV (reference sequence). The germline V and J ends were trimmed by 1 base and 6 bases, with 16 bases remaining between them. The CDR3 loop spans 17 amino acids. The CDR3 here is CASSLLPGGASNSPLHF. In DNA, the CDR3 is TGTGCCAGCAGTTTATTGCCCGGGGGGGCAAGTAATTCACCCCTCCACTTT.

This chain connects TRBV7-6 to TRBJ2-2; D possibly corresponds to TRBD2 (6 bases). Germline loops: CDR1 SGHVS, CDR2 FNYEAQ. The CDR3 has 15 residues. The V and J ends lost 4 bases and 7 bases respectively, with 16 bases between them. CDR3 nucleotides: TGTGCCAGCAGCTCCGGCGGCGGGGCCGTCGGGGAGCTGTTTTTT. It translates to CASSSGGGAVGELFF.

V usage is TRBV5-1 and J usage is TRBJ2-7; maybe TRBD1 (5 bases). Germline CDR1 and CDR2: SGHRS and YFSETQ. The V end lost 7 bases, the J end lost 2 bases, and 19 bases lay between the germline ends. The CDR3 is 15 residues long. The CDR3 reads CASLTPREKTYEQYF. The CDR3 nucleotides read TGCGCCAGCCTAACCCCCAGGGAAAAGACCTACGAGCAGTACTTC.